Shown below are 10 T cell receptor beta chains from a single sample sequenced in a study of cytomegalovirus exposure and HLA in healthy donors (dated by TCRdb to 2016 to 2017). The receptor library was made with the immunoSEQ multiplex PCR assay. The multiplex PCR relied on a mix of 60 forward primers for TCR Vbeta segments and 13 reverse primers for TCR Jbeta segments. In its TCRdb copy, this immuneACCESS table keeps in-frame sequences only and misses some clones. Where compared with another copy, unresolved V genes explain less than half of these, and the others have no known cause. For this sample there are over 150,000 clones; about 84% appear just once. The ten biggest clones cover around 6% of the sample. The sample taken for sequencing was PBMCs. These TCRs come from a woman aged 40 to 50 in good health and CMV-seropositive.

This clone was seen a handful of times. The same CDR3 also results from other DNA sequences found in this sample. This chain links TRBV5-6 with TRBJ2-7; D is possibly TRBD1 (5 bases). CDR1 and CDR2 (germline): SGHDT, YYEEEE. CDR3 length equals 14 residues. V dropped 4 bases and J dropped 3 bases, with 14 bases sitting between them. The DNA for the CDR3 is TGTGCCAGCAGCCTTCTTGACAGAGACTACGAGCAGTACTTC. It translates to CASSLLDRDYEQYF.

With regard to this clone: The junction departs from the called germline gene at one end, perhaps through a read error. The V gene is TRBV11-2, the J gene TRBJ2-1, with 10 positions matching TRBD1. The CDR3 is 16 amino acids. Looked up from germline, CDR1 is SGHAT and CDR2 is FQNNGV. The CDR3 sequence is CTSSPRDRGLSNEQFF. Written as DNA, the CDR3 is TGTACCAGCAGCCCTCGGGACAGGGGATTGTCCAATGAGCAGTTCTTC.

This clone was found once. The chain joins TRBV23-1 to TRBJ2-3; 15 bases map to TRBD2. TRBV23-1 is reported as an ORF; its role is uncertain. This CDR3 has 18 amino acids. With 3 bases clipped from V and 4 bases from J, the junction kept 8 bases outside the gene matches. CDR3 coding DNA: TGCGCCAGCAGTCAGTCCGGGACTAGCGGGGGGAAGGCAGATACGCAGTATTTT. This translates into CASSQSGTSGGKADTQYF.

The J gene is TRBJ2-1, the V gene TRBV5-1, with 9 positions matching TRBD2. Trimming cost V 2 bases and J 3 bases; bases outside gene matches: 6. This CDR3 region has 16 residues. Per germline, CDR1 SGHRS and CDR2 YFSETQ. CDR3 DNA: TGCGCCAGCAGCTTCCTTAGCGGGAGTTTCTACAATGAGCAGTTCTTC. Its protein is CASSFLSGSFYNEQFF.

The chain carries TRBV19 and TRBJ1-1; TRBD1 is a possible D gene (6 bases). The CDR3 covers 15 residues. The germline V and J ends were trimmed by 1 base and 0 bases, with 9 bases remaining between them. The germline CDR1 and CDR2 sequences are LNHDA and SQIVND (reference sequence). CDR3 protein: CASSIGTVMNTEAFF. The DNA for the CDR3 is TGTGCCAGTAGTATAGGGACAGTCATGAACACTGAAGCTTTCTTT.

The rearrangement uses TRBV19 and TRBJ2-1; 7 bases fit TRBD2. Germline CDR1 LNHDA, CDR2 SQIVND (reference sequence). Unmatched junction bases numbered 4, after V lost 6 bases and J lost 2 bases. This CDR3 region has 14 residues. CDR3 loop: CASRWRGTYNEQFF. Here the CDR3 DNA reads TGTGCCAGTAGATGGCGGGGGACCTACAATGAGCAGTTCTTC. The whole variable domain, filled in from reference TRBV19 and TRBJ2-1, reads DGGITQSPKYLFRKEGQNVTLSCEQNLNHDAMYWYRQDPGQGLRLIYYSQIVNDFQKGDIAEGYSVSREKKESFPLTVTSAQKNPTAFYLCASRWRGTYNEQFFGPGTRLTVL.

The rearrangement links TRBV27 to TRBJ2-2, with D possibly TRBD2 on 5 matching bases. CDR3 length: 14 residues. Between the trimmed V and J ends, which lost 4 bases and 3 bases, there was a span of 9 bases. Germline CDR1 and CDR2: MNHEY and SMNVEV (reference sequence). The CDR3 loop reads CASSSWGDTGELFF. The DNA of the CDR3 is TGTGCCAGCAGTTCCTGGGGAGACACCGGGGAGCTGTTTTTT.

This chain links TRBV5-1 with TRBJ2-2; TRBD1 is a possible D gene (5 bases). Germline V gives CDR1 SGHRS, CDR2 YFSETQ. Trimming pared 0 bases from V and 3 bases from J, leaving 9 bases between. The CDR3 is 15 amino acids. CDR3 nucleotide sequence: TGCGCCAGCAGCTTGGGTCAGGGCGACACCGGGGAGCTGTTTTTT. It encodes CASSLGQGDTGELFF.

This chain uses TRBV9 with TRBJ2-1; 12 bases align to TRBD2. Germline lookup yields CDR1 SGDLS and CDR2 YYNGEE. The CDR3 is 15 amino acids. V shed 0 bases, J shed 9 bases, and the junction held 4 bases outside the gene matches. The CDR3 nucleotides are TGTGCCAGCAGCGTAGAAGGACTAGCGGGACGTGAGCAGTTCTTC. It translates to CASSVEGLAGREQFF.

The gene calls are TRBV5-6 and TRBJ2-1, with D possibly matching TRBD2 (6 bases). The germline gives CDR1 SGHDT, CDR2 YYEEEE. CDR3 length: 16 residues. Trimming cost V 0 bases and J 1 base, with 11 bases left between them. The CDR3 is CASSLGVSGSYNEQFF. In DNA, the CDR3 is TGTGCCAGCAGCTTGGGTGTTAGCGGATCCTACAATGAGCAGTTCTTC. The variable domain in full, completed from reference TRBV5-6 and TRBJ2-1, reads DAGVTQSPTHLIKTRGQQVTLRCSPKSGHDTVSWYQQALGQGPQFIFQYYEEEERQRGNFPDRFSGHQFPNYSSELNVNALLLGDSALYLCASSLGVSGSYNEQFFGPGTRLTVL.